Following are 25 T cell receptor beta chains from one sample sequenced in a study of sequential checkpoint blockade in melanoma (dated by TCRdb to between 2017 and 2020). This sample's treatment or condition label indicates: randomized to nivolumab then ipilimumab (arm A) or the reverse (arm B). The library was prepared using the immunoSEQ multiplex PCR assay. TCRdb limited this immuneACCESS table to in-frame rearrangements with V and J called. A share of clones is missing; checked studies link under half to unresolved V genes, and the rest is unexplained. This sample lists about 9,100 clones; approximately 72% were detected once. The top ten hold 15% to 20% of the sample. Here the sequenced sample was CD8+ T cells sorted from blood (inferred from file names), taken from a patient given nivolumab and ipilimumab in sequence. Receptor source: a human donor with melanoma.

The CDR3 here is CASAPAGEYLEQYF. In nucleotides, the CDR3 is TGTGCCAGTGCTCCGGCAGGGGAGTACCTCGAGCAGTACTTC. V usage is TRBV2 and J usage is TRBJ2-7, with a possible D match to TRBD1 (6 bases). The CDR3 totals 14 residues. Germline V gene data show CDR1 as SNHLY and CDR2 as FYNNEI. Deletions cut 9 bases from V and 6 bases from J, with 21 bases between.

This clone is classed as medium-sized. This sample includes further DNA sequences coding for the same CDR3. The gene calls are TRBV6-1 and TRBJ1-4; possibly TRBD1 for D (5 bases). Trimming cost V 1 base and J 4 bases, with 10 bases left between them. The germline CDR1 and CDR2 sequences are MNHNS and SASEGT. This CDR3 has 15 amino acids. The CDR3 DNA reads TGTGCCAGCAGTGAAGGCGGGGGGGGTAATGAAAAACTGTTTTTT. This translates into CASSEGGGGNEKLFF.

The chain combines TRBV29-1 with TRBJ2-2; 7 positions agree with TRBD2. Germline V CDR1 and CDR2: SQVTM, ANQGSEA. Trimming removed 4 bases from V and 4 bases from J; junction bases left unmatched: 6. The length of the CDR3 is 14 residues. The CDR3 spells CSVASGTGTGELFF. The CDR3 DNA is TGCAGCGTTGCAAGCGGGACCGGCACCGGGGAGCTGTTTTTT.

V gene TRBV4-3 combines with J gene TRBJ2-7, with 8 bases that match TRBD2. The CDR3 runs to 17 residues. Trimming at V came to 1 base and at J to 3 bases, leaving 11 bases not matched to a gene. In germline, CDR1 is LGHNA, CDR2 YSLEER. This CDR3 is CASSQVVAGTLRYEQYF. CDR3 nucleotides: TGCGCCAGCAGCCAAGTTGTAGCGGGGACCTTGCGCTACGAGCAGTACTTC.

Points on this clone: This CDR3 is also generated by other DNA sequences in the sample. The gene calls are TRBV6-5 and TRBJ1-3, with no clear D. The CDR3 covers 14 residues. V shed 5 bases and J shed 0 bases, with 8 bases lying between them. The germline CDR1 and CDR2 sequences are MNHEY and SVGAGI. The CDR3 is CASSLTSSGNTIYF. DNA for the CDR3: TGTGCCAGCAGTCTAACTTCCTCTGGAAACACCATATATTTT.

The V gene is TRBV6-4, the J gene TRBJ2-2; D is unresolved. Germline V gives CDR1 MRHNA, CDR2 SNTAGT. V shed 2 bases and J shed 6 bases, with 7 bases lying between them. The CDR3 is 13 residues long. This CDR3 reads CASSDGQAGELFF. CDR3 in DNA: TGTGCCAGCAGTGACGGGCAGGCCGGGGAGCTGTTTTTT.

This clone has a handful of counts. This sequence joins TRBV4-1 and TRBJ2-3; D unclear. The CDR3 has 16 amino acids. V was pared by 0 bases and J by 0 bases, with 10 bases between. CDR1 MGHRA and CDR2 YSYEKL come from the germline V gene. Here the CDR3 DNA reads TGCGCCAGCAGCCAAGATTACTCGTCCAGCACAGATACGCAGTATTTT. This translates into CASSQDYSSSTDTQYF.

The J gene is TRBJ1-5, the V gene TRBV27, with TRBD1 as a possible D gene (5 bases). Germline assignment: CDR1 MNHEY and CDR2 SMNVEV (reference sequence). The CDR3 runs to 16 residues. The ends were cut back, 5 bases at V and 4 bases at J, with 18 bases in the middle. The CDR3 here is CASSPWGLGDNQPQHF. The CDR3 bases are TGTGCCAGCAGTCCATGGGGCTTGGGCGATAATCAGCCCCAGCATTTT.

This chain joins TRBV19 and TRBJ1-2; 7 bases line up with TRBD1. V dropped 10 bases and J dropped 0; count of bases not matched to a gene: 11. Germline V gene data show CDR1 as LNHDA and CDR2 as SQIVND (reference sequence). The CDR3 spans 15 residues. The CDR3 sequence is CATYGWDSSNYGYTF. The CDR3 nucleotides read TGTGCCACCTACGGGTGGGACAGTTCTAACTATGGCTACACCTTC.

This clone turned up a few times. DNA for the CDR3: TGTGCCAGCAGCCAAGATTCGGGCGGGGGGGCCAATGAGCAGTTCTTC. Translating it yields CASSQDSGGGANEQFF. This chain connects TRBV4-2 to TRBJ2-1, with 9 bases fitting TRBD2. Germline assignment: CDR1 LGHNA and CDR2 YNFKEQ. The CDR3 spans 16 residues. Trimming removed 0 bases from V and 6 bases from J; junction bases left unmatched: 6.

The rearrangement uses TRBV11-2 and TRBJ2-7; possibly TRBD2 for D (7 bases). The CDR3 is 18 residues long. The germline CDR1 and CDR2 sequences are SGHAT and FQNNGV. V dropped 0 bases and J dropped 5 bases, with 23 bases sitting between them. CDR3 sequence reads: CASSLDGWGAGDFHEQYF. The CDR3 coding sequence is TGTGCCAGCAGCTTAGATGGCTGGGGGGCGGGAGATTTCCACGAGCAGTACTTC. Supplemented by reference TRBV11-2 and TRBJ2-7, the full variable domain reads EAGVAQSPRYKIIEKRQSVAFWCNPISGHATLYWYQQILGQGPKLLIQFQNNGVVDDSQLPKDRFSAERLKGVDSTLKIQPAKLEDSAVYLCASSLDGWGAGDFHEQYFGPGTRLTVT.

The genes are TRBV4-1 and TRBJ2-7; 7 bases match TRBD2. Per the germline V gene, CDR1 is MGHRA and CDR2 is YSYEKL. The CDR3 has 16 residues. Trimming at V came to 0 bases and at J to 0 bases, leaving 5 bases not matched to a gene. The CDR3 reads CASSQEVAGSSYEQYF. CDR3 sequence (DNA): TGCGCCAGCAGCCAAGAGGTAGCGGGCAGCTCCTACGAGCAGTACTTC.

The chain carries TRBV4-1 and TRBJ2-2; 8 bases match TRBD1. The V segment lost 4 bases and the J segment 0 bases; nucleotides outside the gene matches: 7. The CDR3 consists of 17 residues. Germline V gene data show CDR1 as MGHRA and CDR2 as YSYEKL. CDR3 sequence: CASSPQSGGANTGELFF. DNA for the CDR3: TGCGCCAGCAGCCCGCAGTCAGGGGGCGCGAACACCGGGGAGCTGTTTTTT.

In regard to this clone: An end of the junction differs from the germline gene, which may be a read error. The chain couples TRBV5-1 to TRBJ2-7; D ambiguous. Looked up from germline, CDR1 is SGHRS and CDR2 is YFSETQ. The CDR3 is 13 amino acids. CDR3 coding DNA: TGCGCCAGCACCTTGGGCGGAGAATACGAGCAGTACTTC. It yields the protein CASTLGGEYEQYF.

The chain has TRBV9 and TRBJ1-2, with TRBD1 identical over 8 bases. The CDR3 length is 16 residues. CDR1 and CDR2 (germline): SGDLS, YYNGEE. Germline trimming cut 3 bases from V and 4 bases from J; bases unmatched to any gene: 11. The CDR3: CASSGWDRILSYGYTF. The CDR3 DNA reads TGTGCCAGCAGCGGGTGGGACAGGATACTTTCCTATGGCTACACCTTC.

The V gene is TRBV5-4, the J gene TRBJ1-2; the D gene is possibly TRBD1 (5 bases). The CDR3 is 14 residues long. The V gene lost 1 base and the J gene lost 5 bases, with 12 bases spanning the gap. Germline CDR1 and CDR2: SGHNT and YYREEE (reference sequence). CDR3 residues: CASSLQGSAYGYTF. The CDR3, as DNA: TGTGCCAGCAGCTTGCAGGGATCCGCTTATGGCTACACCTTC.

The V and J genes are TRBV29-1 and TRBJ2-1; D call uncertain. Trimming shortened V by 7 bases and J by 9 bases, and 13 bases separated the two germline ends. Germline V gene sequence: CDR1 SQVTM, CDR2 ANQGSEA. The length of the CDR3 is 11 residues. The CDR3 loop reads CSADMMGEQFF. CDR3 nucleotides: TGCAGCGCCGACATGATGGGTGAGCAGTTCTTC.

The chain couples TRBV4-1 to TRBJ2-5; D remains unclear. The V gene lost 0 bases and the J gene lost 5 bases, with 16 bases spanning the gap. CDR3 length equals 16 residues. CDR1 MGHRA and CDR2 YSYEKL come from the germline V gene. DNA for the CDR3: TGCGCCAGCAGCCAAGAGTATGGAGTAGGTTCTGAGACCCAGTACTTC. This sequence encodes CASSQEYGVGSETQYF.

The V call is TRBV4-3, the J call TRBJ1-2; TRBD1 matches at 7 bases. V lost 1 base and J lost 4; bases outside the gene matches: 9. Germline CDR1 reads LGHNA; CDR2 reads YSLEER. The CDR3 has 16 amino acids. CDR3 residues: CASSQGLGTEAYGYTF. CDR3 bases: TGCGCCAGCAGCCAAGGGTTAGGGACAGAGGCCTATGGCTACACCTTC.

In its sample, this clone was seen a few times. Here the CDR3 DNA reads TGTGCCAGCACCCCAAGACCCGCGGGAAGCTCCTACGAGCAGTACTTC. As protein: CASTPRPAGSSYEQYF. The chain employs TRBV2 and TRBJ2-7, with D tentatively TRBD2 (6 bases). This CDR3 contains 16 residues. V was shortened by 7 bases and J by 0 bases, with 19 bases between the two germline ends. CDR1 is SNHLY, CDR2 FYNNEI, per germline. The whole variable domain, remainder taken from reference TRBV2 and TRBJ2-7, is EPEVTQTPSHQVTQMGQEVILRCVPISNHLYFYWYRQILGQKVEFLVSFYNNEISEKSEIFDDQFSVERPDGSNFTLKIRSTKLEDSAMYFCASTPRPAGSSYEQYFGPGTRLTVT.

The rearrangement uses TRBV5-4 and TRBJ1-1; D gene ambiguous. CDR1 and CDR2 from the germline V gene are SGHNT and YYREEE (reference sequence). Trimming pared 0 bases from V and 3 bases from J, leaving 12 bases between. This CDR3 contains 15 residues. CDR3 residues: CASSLAARRYTEAFF. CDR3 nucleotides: TGTGCCAGCAGCTTGGCGGCCAGGAGGTACACTGAAGCTTTCTTT.

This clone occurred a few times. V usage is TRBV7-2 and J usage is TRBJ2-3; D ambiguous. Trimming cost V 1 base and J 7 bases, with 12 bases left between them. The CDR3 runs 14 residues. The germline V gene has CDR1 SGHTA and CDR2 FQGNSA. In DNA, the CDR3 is TGTGCCAGCAGCTTAGTGGGCCAACTCAATACGCAGTATTTT. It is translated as CASSLVGQLNTQYF.

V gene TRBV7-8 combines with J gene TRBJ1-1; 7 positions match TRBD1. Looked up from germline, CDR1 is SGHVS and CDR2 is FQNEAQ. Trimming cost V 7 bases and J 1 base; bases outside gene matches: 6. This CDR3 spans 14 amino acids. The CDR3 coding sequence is TGTGCCAGCACCAAGGACAGGTCGAACACTGAAGCTTTCTTT. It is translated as CASTKDRSNTEAFF.

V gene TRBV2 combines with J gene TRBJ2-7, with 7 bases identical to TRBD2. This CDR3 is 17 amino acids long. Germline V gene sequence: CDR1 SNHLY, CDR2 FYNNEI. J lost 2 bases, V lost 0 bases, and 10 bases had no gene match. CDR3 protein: CASSEALLAGDAYEQYF. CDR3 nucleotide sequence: TGTGCCAGCAGTGAAGCGCTTCTCGCGGGGGATGCCTACGAGCAGTACTTC.

CDR3 residues: CASRPSQGARNSPLHF. CDR3 nucleotide sequence: TGTGCCAGCAGACCCTCCCAGGGGGCTCGTAATTCACCCCTCCACTTT. This chain connects TRBV5-6 to TRBJ1-6, with 8 bases matching TRBD1. Germline CDR1 SGHDT, CDR2 YYEEEE. V lost 5 bases to trimming and J lost 6 bases; unmatched junction nucleotides: 10. The CDR3 covers 16 residues.